A selection of T cell receptor beta chains follows, all from one sample in a study of cytomegalovirus exposure and HLA in healthy donors. Sequenced by immunoSEQ multiplex PCR; TCRdb stores in-frame clones only, minus some. The sample yields about 97,000 clones, roughly 9.4% seen once. Material for sequencing was PBMCs. Every receptor here comes from a man aged 50 to 59 in good health and CMV-seropositive. CDR3s include the opening cysteine and the closing phenylalanine or tryptophan. The order of the fields is clone size, D gene, V gene, J gene, CDR3 DNA, CDR3 protein. A D gene is named only where the DNA matches it firmly. Only some rows state a clone size, as once, few, many or a class for expanded clones.

.	.	TRBV5-1	TRBJ2-7	TGCGCCAGCAGCTTCGACTACTCCTACGAGCAGTACTTC	CASSFDYSYEQYF
.	TRBD1	TRBV4-2	TRBJ2-7	TGTGCCAGCAGCGTACCGGGACAGGGGTACGAGCAGTACTTC	CASSVPGQGYEQYF
.	TRBD1	TRBV11-2	TRBJ2-7	TGTGCCAGCAGCCCTATACGTCGGGACAGTTCCTACGAGCAGTACTTC	CASSPIRRDSSYEQYF
.	.	TRBV28	TRBJ1-3	TGTGCCAGCAGTTTATTTAGACTGCTCGGCGGAAACACCATATATTTT	CASSLFRLLGGNTIYF
few	TRBD1	TRBV28	TRBJ1-2	TGTGCCAGCAGCTCCGGACAGGGGAGGTATGGCTACACCTTC	CASSSGQGRYGYTF
few	TRBD2	TRBV10-3	TRBJ2-2	TGTGCCATCAGTGAGTTGATAGCGGGACTTAACACCGGGGAGCTGTTTTTT	CAISELIAGLNTGELFF
.	.	TRBV7-2	TRBJ2-7	TGTGCCAGCAGCCCCCTAGTATCCTACGAGCAGTACTTC	CASSPLVSYEQYF
.	.	TRBV7-6	TRBJ1-4	TGTGCCAGCAGCTTCCGCGATGAAAAACTGTTTTTT	CASSFRDEKLFF
.	.	TRBV16	TRBJ1-1	TGTGCCAGCATGGACAGAAGGAACACTGAAGCTTTCTTT	CASMDRRNTEAFF
.	.	TRBV6-5	TRBJ1-5	TGTGCCAGCAGTTACGAGGCAGGGAAGGGCAATCAGCCCCAGCATTTT	CASSYEAGKGNQPQHF
few	TRBD2	TRBV11-1	TRBJ2-4	TGTGCCAGCAGCTATCCGGCGGGAGGAAGGAACATTCAGTACTTC	CASSYPAGGRNIQYF
.	.	TRBV27	TRBJ1-1	TGTGCCAGCAATCTTCGGGGTCGGGGGAACACTGAAGCTTTCTTT	CASNLRGRGNTEAFF
.	.	TRBV4-3	TRBJ2-2	TGCGCCAGCAGCCAAAGGGGGATGGCTGCCGGGGAGCTGTTTTTT	CASSQRGMAAGELFF
.	TRBD1	TRBV18	TRBJ2-3	TGTGCCAGCTCACCCTCGAACAGGGGGTGGGATACGCAGTATTTT	CASSPSNRGWDTQYF
.	TRBD2	TRBV7-9	TRBJ2-7	TGTGCCAGCAGCGCGCTAGCGGACACCTACGAGCAGTACTTC	CASSALADTYEQYF
.	.	TRBV6-1	TRBJ1-5	TGTGCCAGCAGAGAGGGATTTTTACAGCCCCAGCATTTT	CASREGFLQPQHF
few	TRBD1	TRBV19	TRBJ1-2	TGTGCCAGCTACCCCGGGACAGGGGGCTCAAACTATGGCTACACCTTC	CASYPGTGGSNYGYTF
.	.	TRBV6-4	TRBJ2-7	TGTGCCAGCAGTGCAACAGTAGGATACGAGCAGTACTTC	CASSATVGYEQYF
.	TRBD2	TRBV28	TRBJ2-2	TGTGCCAGCAGTTTACCCCCCGGACTAGCGGGAGCTATTACCGGGGAGCTGTTTTTT	CASSLPPGLAGAITGELFF
few	TRBD2	TRBV28	TRBJ2-5	TGTGCCAGCAGTAAGCCGGGGGGGGTGAGGGAGACCCAGTACTTC	CASSKPGGVRETQYF
.	TRBD2	TRBV5-6	TRBJ2-7	TGTGCCAGCAGCTTGGTAGCTAGCGGAAACTCCTACGAGCAGTACTTC	CASSLVASGNSYEQYF
.	.	TRBV7-2	TRBJ1-1	TGTGCCAGCAGCCAAACAGGGAATCCTGAAGCTTTCTTT	CASSQTGNPEAFF
many	.	TRBV28	TRBJ1-1	TGTGCCAGCAGTCTACCAGGGAGGCGCACTGAAGCTTTCTTT	CASSLPGRRTEAFF
.	TRBD2	TRBV7-9	TRBJ2-7	TGTGCCAGCAGCCGGACTAGCGGGAGCCTTAACTACGAGCAGTACTTC	CASSRTSGSLNYEQYF
.	TRBD1	TRBV29-1	TRBJ1-1	TGCAGCGTTGCCCCCAACAGGGGTCGGGCTGAAGCTTTCTTT	CSVAPNRGRAEAFF
.	.	TRBV7-9	TRBJ1-2	TGTGCCAGCAGCTTAGCGGCTAACAGCTATGGCTACACCTTC	CASSLAANSYGYTF
few	.	TRBV19	TRBJ2-3	TGTGCCAGTAGCGAACGGGGATTAAACACAGATACGCAGTATTTT	CASSERGLNTDTQYF
few	TRBD1	TRBV19	TRBJ2-3	TGTGCCAGTAGGATTTCCGACAGGGGCACAGATACGCAGTATTTT	CASRISDRGTDTQYF
.	.	TRBV25-1	TRBJ1-1	TGTGCCAGCAGGGGACACTCGAACACTGAAGCTTTCTTT	CASRGHSNTEAFF
few	.	TRBV7-9	TRBJ2-7	TGTGCCAGCAGCTTAGGATCGAGCGGAGGGGCCTACGAGCAGTACTTC	CASSLGSSGGAYEQYF
few	TRBD2	TRBV7-9	TRBJ2-1	TGTGCCAGCAGCTTACAGACTAGCGGGAGGGGGTATGAGCAGTTCTTC	CASSLQTSGRGYEQFF
.	.	TRBV27	TRBJ2-5	TGTGCCAGCAGTCCCTGGACAGCGCAAGAGACCCAGTACTTC	CASSPWTAQETQYF
.	.	TRBV12-5	TRBJ1-5	TGTGCTAGTGGCCGACAGGGCAATCAGCCCCAGCATTTT	CASGRQGNQPQHF
few	.	TRBV6-1	TRBJ1-2	TGTGCCAGCAGTGAGTTCGCAGGGAACTATGGCTACACCTTC	CASSEFAGNYGYTF
.	.	TRBV4-3	TRBJ2-2	TGCGCCAGCAGCCAAGGGCGGGGTAGGGGACAGACTACCGGGGAGCTGTTTTTT	CASSQGRGRGQTTGELFF
few	TRBD2	TRBV27	TRBJ2-7	TGTGCCAGCAGTACGGGACTAGCGGGAGCGCGGGAGCAGTACTTC	CASSTGLAGAREQYF